The 31 T cell receptor beta chains given below trace back to one sample, sequenced in a study of cytomegalovirus exposure and HLA in healthy donors. PCR amplification relied on 60 Vbeta primers (plus 13 Jbeta primers). This table comes from immunoSEQ multiplex PCR, and its TCRdb copy is limited to in-frame clones, with some not included. The table lists roughly 140,000 clones, around 74% of them singletons. What was sequenced was PBMCs. The receptor set was obtained from a man aged 45-65 years in good health and CMV-seropositive.

The gene calls are TRBV10-3 and TRBJ1-6; 7 nucleotides line up with TRBD1. Trimming cost V 3 bases and J 5 bases; bases outside gene matches: 7. The CDR3 spans 16 residues. Germline V gene lookup returns CDR1 ENHRY and CDR2 SYGVKD. The CDR3 DNA sequence: TGTGCCATCAGTGACCCGGGACAGCCTAATAATTCACCCCTCCACTTT. It is translated as CAISDPGQPNNSPLHF.

For the CDR3, the DNA is TGTGCCAGCAGTATTACTAGCGAACCCTACGAGCAGTACTTC. Translation: CASSITSEPYEQYF. This rearrangement joins TRBV6-7 to TRBJ2-7, with 7 bases lining up with TRBD2. TRBV6-7 is flagged as an ORF with uncertain function. This CDR3 region has 14 residues. Trimming cost V 5 bases and J 2 bases; bases outside gene matches: 6.

The V gene is TRBV7-2, the J gene TRBJ2-2; tentative D call: TRBD2 (6 bases). CDR1 is SGHTA and CDR2 is FQGNSA in the germline V gene. The CDR3 runs to 13 residues. V was pared by 5 bases and J by 6 bases, with 10 bases between. CDR3 amino acids: CASSRLVPGELFF. CDR3 nucleotide sequence: TGTGCCAGCAGCAGACTAGTTCCCGGGGAGCTGTTTTTT.

The chain recombines TRBV6-6 with TRBJ2-7, with 7 bases matching TRBD2. Germline CDR1 and CDR2: MNHNY and SVGAGI (reference sequence). V was pared by 4 bases and J by 0 bases, with 3 bases of the junction left unmatched. The CDR3 is 14 amino acids. The CDR3 is CASSSQRGSYEQYF. The CDR3 bases are TGTGCCAGCAGTTCACAGCGGGGCTCCTACGAGCAGTACTTC.

The chain couples TRBV28 to TRBJ2-7, with 13 bases matching TRBD2. Per the germline V gene, CDR1 is MDHEN and CDR2 is SYDVKM. The CDR3 is 19 residues long. V lost 7 bases, J lost 0 bases, and 15 bases stayed unmatched. In nucleotides, the CDR3 is TGTGCCAGCACCCTAGGGAGGGGACTAGCGGGATCCATCTCCTACGAGCAGTACTTC. It is translated as CASTLGRGLAGSISYEQYF.

For the CDR3, the DNA is TGCGCCAGCAGCCCGGGAGATACGGTCGTGACCCAGTACTTC. Protein sequence: CASSPGDTVVTQYF. The chain joins TRBV5-1 to TRBJ2-5, with D maybe TRBD2 (6 bases). This CDR3 contains 14 residues. V was cut by 4 bases and J by 7 bases, with 17 bases left in between. Germline assignment: CDR1 SGHRS and CDR2 YFSETQ.

This rearrangement joins TRBV5-1 to TRBJ2-2, with D perhaps TRBD2 (5 bases). The length of the CDR3 is 12 residues. Germline assignment: CDR1 SGHRS and CDR2 YFSETQ. Trimming took off 2 bases at V and 6 bases at J, with 5 bases between the two ends. The chain's CDR3 is CASSLLAGELFF. The CDR3 coding sequence is TGCGCCAGCAGCTTACTAGCCGGGGAGCTGTTTTTT.

The rearrangement joins TRBV7-9 to TRBJ1-2; D uncertain. CDR3 length equals 11 residues. V lost 1 base to trimming and J lost 7 bases, with 4 bases between them. Germline V CDR1 and CDR2: SEHNR, FQNEAQ (reference sequence). CDR3 coding DNA: TGTGCCAGCAGCTTAGGAGGTGGCTACACCTTC. It codes for CASSLGGGYTF.

This chain connects TRBV2 to TRBJ1-1; 9 bases map to TRBD1. This CDR3 spans 16 amino acids. With 5 bases clipped from V and 4 bases from J, the junction kept 11 bases outside the gene matches. The germline V gene has CDR1 SNHLY and CDR2 FYNNEI. The CDR3, as DNA: TGTGCCAGCAGTTCAACAGGGGGCGGGTGGGGCACTGAAGCTTTCTTT. Translation: CASSSTGGGWGTEAFF.

The V call is TRBV5-6, the J call TRBJ2-7, with a possible D match to TRBD2 (5 bases). Germline CDR1 is SGHDT and CDR2 is YYEEEE. V was trimmed by 2 bases and J by 5 bases, leaving 11 bases between them. The CDR3 totals 13 residues. The CDR3 spells CASSLAALHEQYF. CDR3 DNA sequence: TGTGCCAGCAGCTTAGCGGCTTTGCACGAGCAGTACTTC.

The chain is built from TRBV5-1 and TRBJ2-4, with D unclear. CDR1 and CDR2 (germline): SGHRS, YFSETQ. This CDR3 has 13 amino acids. V was trimmed by 0 bases and J by 5 bases, leaving 6 bases between them. The CDR3 sequence is CASSLGHQNIQYF. DNA for the CDR3: TGCGCCAGCAGCTTGGGACACCAAAACATTCAGTACTTC. The full variable domain, with the rest looked up from reference TRBV5-1 and TRBJ2-4, is KAGVTQTPRYLIKTRGQQVTLSCSPISGHRSVSWYQQTPGQGLQFLFEYFSETQRNKGNFPGRFSGRQFSNSRSEMNVSTLELGDSALYLCASSLGHQNIQYFGAGTRLSVL.

This chain links TRBV2 with TRBJ2-5, with 7 bases identical to TRBD1. The CDR3 length is 14 residues. Trimming took 6 bases from V and 5 from J; bases not matched to a gene: 9. The germline gives CDR1 SNHLY, CDR2 FYNNEI. The CDR3 loop reads CASSRQGVDETQYF. The CDR3 DNA follows: TGTGCCAGCAGCCGACAGGGTGTTGATGAGACCCAGTACTTC.

This clone appeared a single time. The rearrangement uses TRBV19 and TRBJ2-7; 9 bases map to TRBD1. The length of the CDR3 is 12 residues. With 9 bases clipped from V and 5 bases from J, the junction kept 5 bases outside the gene matches. CDR1 and CDR2 from the germline V gene are LNHDA and SQIVND (reference sequence). The CDR3 here is CASRDRVHEQYF. The CDR3 DNA sequence: TGTGCCAGCCGGGACAGGGTCCACGAGCAGTACTTC.

The chain links TRBV6-1 to TRBJ2-1; 12 bases align to TRBD2. Losses at the gene ends were 5 bases for V and 7 bases for J; bases not matched to a gene: 6. CDR3 length: 15 residues. Germline lookup yields CDR1 MNHNS and CDR2 SASEGT. The CDR3 protein is CASSLAGGQENEQFF. For the CDR3, the DNA is TGTGCCAGCAGTCTAGCGGGAGGGCAGGAGAATGAGCAGTTCTTC.

The V gene is TRBV5-4, the J gene TRBJ2-1; 7 bases align to TRBD2. Germline V gene lookup returns CDR1 SGHNT and CDR2 YYREEE (reference sequence). This CDR3 contains 14 residues. V lost 5 bases, J lost 2 bases, and 4 bases stayed unmatched. DNA of the CDR3: TGTGCCAGCAGGGGGGGGAGGACCTACAATGAGCAGTTCTTC. Amino acids: CASRGGRTYNEQFF.

The chain is built from TRBV5-1 and TRBJ2-2; 10 bases fit TRBD2. Germline V gives CDR1 SGHRS, CDR2 YFSETQ. The CDR3 is made up of 16 amino acids. V shed 4 bases, J shed 6 bases, and the junction held 9 bases outside the gene matches. The CDR3: CASSPRTSGIAGELFF. The CDR3 DNA reads as TGCGCCAGCAGCCCTCGGACTAGCGGTATCGCCGGGGAGCTGTTTTTT.

The chain carries TRBV7-9 and TRBJ2-7; weak D call: TRBD2 (5 bases). The length of the CDR3 is 17 residues. V lost 1 base and J lost 0, with 16 bases in between. Germline CDR1 SEHNR, CDR2 FQNEAQ (reference sequence). The CDR3 DNA reads TGTGCCAGCAGCTTAGGGCTAGCAGCTCAAGTCTCCTACGAGCAGTACTTC. It translates to CASSLGLAAQVSYEQYF.

This rearrangement joins TRBV14 to TRBJ2-7; 11 bases map to TRBD1. The V segment lost 5 bases and the J segment 5 bases; nucleotides outside the gene matches: 8. The CDR3 totals 15 residues. In germline, CDR1 is SGHDN, CDR2 FVKESK. The CDR3 loop is CASSERTGGWHEQYF. As DNA, the CDR3 is TGTGCCAGCAGCGAACGGACAGGGGGCTGGCACGAGCAGTACTTC.

V and J are TRBV5-1 and TRBJ2-3; D may be TRBD1 (5 bases). Trimming took 0 bases from V and 5 from J, leaving 10 bases between them. Germline V gene lookup returns CDR1 SGHRS and CDR2 YFSETQ. CDR3 length: 14 residues. The CDR3 sequence is CASSLGRVEDTQYF. The DNA for the CDR3 is TGCGCCAGCAGCTTGGGCAGGGTGGAAGATACGCAGTATTTT.

The chain links TRBV5-1 to TRBJ2-1; TRBD2 matches 11 bases. The CDR3 is made up of 14 amino acids. Trimming took 4 bases from V and 7 from J; bases not matched to a gene: 4. CDR1 and CDR2 from the germline V gene are SGHRS and YFSETQ. CDR3 coding DNA: TGCGCCAGCAGCATTAGCGGGAGGGTAAATGAGCAGTTCTTC. This sequence encodes CASSISGRVNEQFF.

The V gene is TRBV30, the J gene TRBJ2-7; a weak D match, TRBD1 (6 bases). CDR3 size: 12 residues. Germline V gives CDR1 GTSNPN, CDR2 SVGIG (reference sequence). Trimming cost V 0 bases and J 4 bases, with 7 bases left between them. This CDR3 is CAWSVQGYEQYF. The CDR3 nucleotides read TGTGCCTGGAGTGTACAGGGATACGAGCAGTACTTC. Full variable domain (outside the CDR3, taken from reference TRBV30 and TRBJ2-7): SQTIHQWPATLVQPVGSPLSLECTVEGTSNPNLYWYRQAAGRGLQLLFYSVGIGQISSEVPQNLSASRPQDRQFILSSKKLLLSDSGFYLCAWSVQGYEQYFGPGTRLTVT.

The chain combines TRBV5-1 with TRBJ1-1; D might be TRBD1 (6 bases). This CDR3 contains 15 residues. Trimming took 4 bases from V and 6 from J, leaving 19 bases between them. CDR1 is SGHRS, CDR2 YFSETQ, per germline. The CDR3 reads CASSQSLQGIAEAFF. The DNA for the CDR3 is TGCGCCAGCAGCCAATCGCTACAGGGTATTGCTGAAGCTTTCTTT.

As DNA, the CDR3 is TGTGCCTGTCGACATCCCTATTACGAGCAGTACTTC. Amino acids: CACRHPYYEQYF. The gene calls are TRBV30 and TRBJ2-7; no reliable D call. V lost 6 bases and J lost 4, with 13 bases in between. Germline V gives CDR1 GTSNPN, CDR2 SVGIG (reference sequence). The CDR3 contains 12 residues.

The V call is TRBV6-1, the J call TRBJ1-5; 8 bases agree with TRBD1. There are 14 residues in the CDR3. Per the germline V gene, CDR1 is MNHNS and CDR2 is SASEGT. The J segment lost 6 bases and the V segment lost 8 bases, leaving 9 bases of the junction unmatched. CDR3 loop: CASHIQGEGQPQHF. The CDR3 nucleotides read TGTGCCAGCCATATACAGGGGGAAGGTCAGCCCCAGCATTTT.

This CDR3 is CASSQDGVDQPQHF. CDR3 DNA sequence: TGCGCCAGCAGCCAAGATGGAGTAGACCAGCCCCAGCATTTT. The chain is built from TRBV4-1 and TRBJ1-5; D call uncertain. This CDR3 comprises 14 residues. Trimming cost V 0 bases and J 7 bases, with 10 bases left between them. Per germline, CDR1 MGHRA and CDR2 YSYEKL.

Regarding this clone: Compared with germline, one end of the junction differs, possibly owing to a read error. The chain recombines TRBV19 with TRBJ1-5; 8 bases map to TRBD1. The CDR3 covers 15 residues. Per germline, CDR1 LNHDA and CDR2 SQIVND (reference sequence). The CDR3 is CGSMGGRGPGQPQHF. The CDR3 DNA reads as TGTGGCAGTATGGGCGGCAGGGGGCCAGGGCAGCCCCAGCATTTT.

V usage is TRBV2 and J usage is TRBJ2-5, with 9 positions matching TRBD2. The DNA end is a closer match to TRBJ2-7, so the J assignment may be wrong. The CDR3 loop spans 20 amino acids. Germline-derived CDR1 and CDR2 are SNHLY and FYNNEI. This CDR3 reads CAMAGIDSGSRGIPSYEQYF. The CDR3, as DNA: TGTGCCATGGCGGGGATAGATAGCGGGAGTAGGGGGATTCCCTCCTACGAGCAGTACTTC.

This chain uses TRBV11-2 with TRBJ2-2; TRBD2 is a possible D gene (5 bases). There are 15 residues in the CDR3. Germline CDR1 and CDR2: SGHAT and FQNNGV. V gave up 1 base and J gave up 0 bases, with 6 bases separating them. CDR3 residues: CASSLAGTNTGELFF. Here the CDR3 DNA reads TGTGCCAGCAGCTTAGCGGGGACGAACACCGGGGAGCTGTTTTTT.

CDR3 DNA sequence: TGTGCCAGTAGTGCCGACAGGGCCCTAGGGGAAGCTTTCTTT. This sequence encodes CASSADRALGEAFF. The V and J genes are TRBV19 and TRBJ1-1, with TRBD1 matching 7 bases. The length of the CDR3 is 14 residues. Germline lookup yields CDR1 LNHDA and CDR2 SQIVND (reference sequence). V dropped 5 bases and J dropped 8; count of bases not matched to a gene: 11.

The chain links TRBV18 to TRBJ1-4, with D uncertain. Germline CDR1 reads KGHSH; CDR2 reads LQKENI. The CDR3 has 12 amino acids. V shed 6 bases and J shed 3 bases, with 5 bases lying between them. DNA for the CDR3: TGTGCCAGCTCGGAGTCTAATGAAAAACTGTTTTTT. Translation gives CASSESNEKLFF.

V usage is TRBV6-4 and J usage is TRBJ2-7; perhaps TRBD1 as D (6 bases). CDR3 length: 12 amino acids. Germline values: CDR1 MRHNA, CDR2 SNTAGT. The chain's CDR3 is CGSTSDRHEQYF. As DNA, the CDR3 is TGTGGGAGCACTTCGGACAGACACGAGCAGTACTTC.